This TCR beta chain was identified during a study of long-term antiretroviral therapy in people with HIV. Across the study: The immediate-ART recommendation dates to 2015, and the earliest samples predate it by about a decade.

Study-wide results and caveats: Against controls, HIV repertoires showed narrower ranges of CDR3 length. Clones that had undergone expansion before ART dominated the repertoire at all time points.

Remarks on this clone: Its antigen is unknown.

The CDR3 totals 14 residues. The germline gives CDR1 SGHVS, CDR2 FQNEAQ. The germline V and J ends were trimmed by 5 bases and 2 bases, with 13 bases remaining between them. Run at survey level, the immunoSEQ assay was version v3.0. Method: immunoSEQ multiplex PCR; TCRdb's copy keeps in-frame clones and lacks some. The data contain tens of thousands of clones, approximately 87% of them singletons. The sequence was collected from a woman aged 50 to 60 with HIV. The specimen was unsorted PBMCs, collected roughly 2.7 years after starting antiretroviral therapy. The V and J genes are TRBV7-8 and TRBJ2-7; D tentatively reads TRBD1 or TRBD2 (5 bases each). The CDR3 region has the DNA TGTGCCAGCAGCCTCCGGGACGTCACCTACGAGCAGTACTTC. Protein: CASSLRDVTYEQYF.